This note documents a single T cell receptor (beta chain) sequence. This record belongs to a study of cytomegalovirus exposure and HLA in healthy donors. The CDR3 has 11 amino acids. Germline CDR1 LNHDA, CDR2 SQIVND (reference sequence). The germline V and J ends were trimmed by 5 bases and 4 bases, with 3 bases remaining between them. The data were produced by immunoSEQ multiplex PCR, yet TCRdb's version contains in-frame clones alone and is incomplete. Found here are roughly 180,000 clones, approximately 86% of them singletons; the top ten hold about 7.7%. The chain is built from TRBV19 and TRBJ2-1; no firm D call. The receptor comes from a young man in good health and CMV-seropositive. Material for sequencing was PBMCs. The CDR3: CASSVYNEQFF. In DNA, the CDR3 is TGTGCCAGTAGTGTTTACAATGAGCAGTTCTTC.